This T cell receptor (beta chain) was sequenced in a study of blood T cell repertoires in COVID-19 (dated by TCRdb to the early 2020s). In the study overall: Samples from collaborators originated in the United States, Italy and Spain and spanned both the acute and convalescent phases of COVID-19. The repertoires were released in a freely available public database intended as a resource for research on the immune response to SARS-CoV-2. Where available, HLA class I and class II types were obtained from metadata supplied by the sample provider rather than from assay-based typing. The material from the prospective study consisted of cDNA or gDNA derived from T cells, B-cell-depleted T cells, or PBMCs. Subjects who had been exposed to COVID-19, were actively infected with it, or had recovered from it provided the deeply sampled blood TCRbeta repertoires that made up the dataset. The sample metadata nearly always contained a de-identified subject ID, COVID-19 status, age in years and sex. The samples were drawn from the first 160 participants of the ongoing ImmuneRACE study and from 1,254 subjects provided by 6 global collaborators. Broad study findings and their caveats: Clinical and demographic metadata were provided uncurated, with the amount varying by source and participant.

Collaborating institutions collected whole blood in K2EDTA tubes following their own protocols. For TCRbeta analysis, collaborator samples were shipped as frozen whole blood, as isolated PBMCs, or as DNA extracted from either sample type. This clone showed up just a few times. Its cognate antigen has yet to be identified. Base qualities are not recorded, but no much larger clone differs from it by a single base. The germline V gene gives CDR1 as SNHLY and CDR2 as FYNNEI. From its cysteine to its phenylalanine, the CDR3 spans 15 amino acids. Solely the CDR3 DNA is kept, with 45 bases framed from the first base. At the junction V is shortened by 6 bases and J by 0 bases; bases outside the gene matches: 2. TCRbeta CDR3 regions were amplified from genomic DNA by means of the immunoSEQ Assay, a bias-controlled multiplex PCR. As for the authors' bioinformatics: The number of nucleated cells in each sample was estimated by amplification of reference gene primers within the assay. Sequence reads were collapsed and filtered to measure the absolute abundance of every unique TCRbeta CDR3 rearrangement. For each sample, productive Simpson clonality was calculated as the square root of Simpson's diversity index over productive rearrangements. Here the immuneACCESS table is served through TCRdb, limited to in-frame sequences with V and J called. Missing clones are a known gap in these copies; in checked studies unresolved V genes cover under half, and the rest lacks a known reason. V, J and clone size derive from that table, while D and trimming were established from the DNA sequence. The sample table contains tens of thousands of clones; only one count was recorded for roughly four fifths of them. The ten largest clones take up approximately 5.9% of the sample.

This receptor chain uses TRBV2 and TRBJ2-6; 7 bases in the middle match TRBD2. The TCR comes from a human donor in a cohort sampled during active or convalescent COVID-19. Sequenced input: peripheral blood. CDR3 reads: CASSRGVSGANVLTF. The DNA sequence is as follows: TGTGCCAGCAGCCGGGGGGTCTCTGGGGCCAACGTCCTGACTTTC.